These 27 T cell receptor beta chains came from one sample sequenced in a study of tumor and adjacent non-tumor tissue in lung cancer. A modified ARM-PCR protocol with three rounds of nested PCR amplified TCRbeta. One entry per CDR3 protein results from TCRdb running MiXCR on the multiplex PCR reads. The data contain some 100,000 distinct CDR3 sequences, under 65% of them seen just once; the ten biggest clones take up roughly 20%. This sample's RNA came from whole unsorted tissue. The normal lung tissue was taken more than 3 cm from the tumor edge. Material: distant non-tumor lung tissue. The source of these receptors is a man aged 60 to 75 with non-small cell lung cancer.

For this clonotype: Germline and junction disagree at one end, which may indicate a read error. This sequence joins TRBV6-5 and TRBJ1-1; D unclear. CDR3 length equals 12 residues. From germline, CDR1 is MNHEY and CDR2 SVGAGI. CDR3 coding DNA: TGTGCCAGCTGTCGTAGGAACACTGAAGTTTTCTTT. Protein product: CASCRRNTEVFF.

Remarks on this clonotype: An end of the junction differs from the germline gene, which may be a read error. Here the CDR3 DNA reads TGTGCCAGTAGCCAAGTAGTGGGAGATACAGATACGCAGTATTTT. Amino acid sequence: CASSQVVGDTDTQYF. This chain links TRBV4-2 with TRBJ2-3; D is perhaps TRBD2 (5 bases). The CDR3 runs 15 residues. Germline CDR1 reads LGHNA; CDR2 reads YNFKEQ.

This clonotype has ten or more counts. The chain couples TRBV12-3 or TRBV12-4 to TRBJ2-1, with a possible D match to TRBD1 (6 bases). The CDR3 extends over 15 amino acids. V lost 5 bases to trimming and J lost 4 bases, with 15 bases between them. CDR3 DNA sequence: TGTGCCAGCAGTCGTACGACAGGCCCTTACAATGAGCAGTTCTTC. It yields the protein CASSRTTGPYNEQFF.

By sample fraction, this clonotype is medium-sized. The chain links TRBV5-1 to TRBJ2-2; a possible D gene is TRBD2 (5 bases). The CDR3 totals 15 residues. V was pared by 0 bases and J by 4 bases, with 10 bases between. From germline, CDR1 is SGHRS and CDR2 YFSETQ. The DNA for the CDR3 is TGCGCCAGCAGCTTGGAAGTTCGGGGCACCGGGGAGCTGTTTTTT. This gives the protein CASSLEVRGTGELFF.

Remarks on this clonotype: The junction departs from germline at one end; a sequencing error may be responsible. This rearrangement joins TRBV7-9 to TRBJ1-2; 7 bases fit TRBD1. The CDR3 consists of 12 residues. In germline, CDR1 is SEHNR, CDR2 FQNEAQ (reference sequence). The CDR3 nucleotides read TGTCCCAGCAGCTTGGACAGGCATGGCTACACCTTC. Its translation: CPSSLDRHGYTF.

A remark on this clonotype: The conserved phenylalanine or tryptophan is not found at the CDR3 terminus, so this likely reflects a read error. It is unclear where the CDR3 begins or ends on the DNA, so no DNA is shown, and the CDR3 is as TCRdb lists it. J is TRBJ1-5 and V is TRBV4-1; TRBD1, the table's D call, lacks a check against the DNA. Termini included, the CDR3 measures 15 amino acids. Germline values: CDR1 MGHRA, CDR2 YSYEKL. CDR3 protein: CASSQDMGTNQPRHL.

With regard to this clonotype: One base away lies a much larger clone, so this may be a sequencing read error. The V call is TRBV28, the J call TRBJ2-2; D is perhaps TRBD1 or TRBD2 (5 bases each). V was trimmed by 7 bases and J by 1 base, leaving 16 bases between them. The CDR3 extends over 16 amino acids. Germline CDR1 and CDR2: MDHEN and SYDVKM. The CDR3 DNA reads TGTGCCAGCACCCCGTGTGGGGGAAAGAACACCGGGGAGCTGTTTTTT. This encodes CASTPCGGKNTGELFF.

On this clonotype itself: A read error may produce the germline difference seen at one junction end. The genes are TRBV18 and TRBJ2-2, with D perhaps matching TRBD1 (6 bases). The CDR3 covers 18 residues. In germline, CDR1 is KGHSH, CDR2 LQKENI. CDR3 loop: CTSSPFPGTGMSTGELFF. The CDR3 region has the DNA TGTACCAGCTCACCATTTCCCGGAACAGGGATGTCCACCGGGGAGCTGTTTTTT.

Comments on this clonotype: A much larger clone lies one base from this, so it may be a read error. The chain uses TRBV28 and TRBJ1-1, with 7 nucleotides matching TRBD1. This CDR3 has 14 amino acids. Looked up from germline, CDR1 is MDHEN and CDR2 is SYDVKM. This chain's CDR3 is CASTLPGQNAEAFF. The CDR3 DNA reads TGTGCCAGCACCCTACCGGGACAGAACGCTGAAGCTTTCTTT.

A note on this clonotype: A clone one base away is much larger, so this may be a read error. The chain links TRBV13 to TRBJ2-7; 11 nucleotides align to TRBD2. CDR1 is PRHDT, CDR2 FYEKMQ, per germline (reference sequence). The CDR3 sequence is 16 residues long. V trimming: 4 bases; J trimming: 3 bases; junction bases outside the gene matches: 8. The CDR3 reads CASSSPGLAVLYEQYF. CDR3 DNA: TGTGCCAGCAGCTCACCGGGACTAGCGGTACTCTACGAGCAGTACTTC.

A word on this clonotype: At one end the junction does not follow the germline gene, possibly because of a read error. The chain has TRBV12-3 or TRBV12-4 and TRBJ1-1, with D perhaps TRBD1 (6 bases). The CDR3 contains 13 residues. CDR3 loop: CASCQRDNTEGFF. DNA of the CDR3: TGTGCCAGCTGTCAAAGGGACAACACTGAAGGTTTCTTT.

V gene TRBV5-1 combines with J gene TRBJ1-1, with 7 bases matching TRBD1. Germline V gene sequence: CDR1 SGHRS, CDR2 YFSETQ. CDR3 length: 16 residues. V lost 5 bases and J lost 4; bases outside the gene matches: 14. The DNA for the CDR3 is TGCGCCAGCAGTGAGGAGGGGGCGCTTAATGGCACTGAAGCTTTCTTT. It yields the protein CASSEEGALNGTEAFF.

Comment on this clonotype: One junction end does not reproduce the germline sequence, and a read error may be involved. The chain links TRBV12-3 or TRBV12-4 to TRBJ2-7; D is possibly TRBD2 (6 bases). This CDR3 spans 14 amino acids. CDR3 bases: TGTGCCAACAGTGTATGCGGGGCCTCGTACGAGCAGTACTTC. This codes for CANSVCGASYEQYF.

Worth noting for this clonotype: Because it lacks the conserved phenylalanine or tryptophan at the end, this CDR3 is likely a read error. Written as DNA, the CDR3 is TGCAGCGTTGGGTCAGGGGCGCTCCAGCATGTT. Protein: CSVGSGALQHV. The chain uses TRBV29-1 and TRBJ1-5; maybe TRBD1 (6 bases). This CDR3 has 11 residues. V was pared by 4 bases and J by 12 bases, with 13 bases between. Germline CDR1 and CDR2: SQVTM and ANQGSEA.

A single count supports this clonotype. Given the absence of the conserved phenylalanine or tryptophan at the CDR3 end, a read error is likely. The J gene is TRBJ1-5, the V gene TRBV4-2; 10 nucleotides agree with TRBD1. There are 18 residues in the CDR3. Germline V gene lookup returns CDR1 LGHNA and CDR2 YNFKEQ. CDR3 amino acids: CAGSQENTGTGGNQPQHS. The CDR3 DNA follows: TGTGCCGGCAGCCAAGAAAACACCGGGACAGGGGGCAATCAGCCCCAGCATTCT.

This clonotype was seen repeatedly, ten times or more. The chain links TRBV6-2 or TRBV6-3 to TRBJ1-5; D remains ambiguous. Trimming took 11 bases from V and 7 from J, leaving 9 bases between them. There are 10 residues in the CDR3. CDR1 is MNHEY and CDR2 is SVGEGT in the germline V gene. DNA for the CDR3: TGTGCCTCTGGGCAGCAGCCCCAGCATTTT. This sequence encodes CASGQQPQHF.

With respect to this clonotype: An end of the junction does not agree with germline; a read error may underlie this. This sequence joins TRBV29-1 and TRBJ2-1, with 9 bases fitting TRBD2. This CDR3 is 14 amino acids long. Germline V gene lookup returns CDR1 SQVTM and CDR2 ANQGSEA. The CDR3 loop reads CSVDVAGVYNEQLF. The CDR3 bases are TGCAGTGTTGACGTAGCGGGAGTTTACAATGAGCAGCTCTTC.

Concerning this clonotype: One end of the junction is discordant with germline, which a read error may explain. The chain joins TRBV12-3 or TRBV12-4 to TRBJ2-3; TRBD2 matches 16 bases. This CDR3 spans 18 amino acids. As DNA, the CDR3 is TGTGCCAGCAGGGAACCGGGACTAGCGGGAGGGCGCACAGTTACGGAGTATTTT. Translating it yields CASREPGLAGGRTVTEYF.

In its sample, this clonotype was seen many times. The rearrangement uses TRBV28 and TRBJ2-1; 10 bases agree with TRBD1. V trimming: 7 bases; J trimming: 8 bases; junction bases outside the gene matches: 8. The CDR3 has 14 residues. CDR1 is MDHEN and CDR2 is SYDVKM in the germline V gene. This CDR3 reads CASNPGQGMYEQFF. CDR3 bases: TGTGCCAGCAACCCGGGACAGGGGATGTATGAGCAGTTCTTC.

Ten or more counts support this clonotype. This chain links TRBV6-5 with TRBJ2-3, with D possibly TRBD2 on 5 matching bases. Germline CDR1 reads MNHEY; CDR2 reads SVGAGI. CDR3 size: 14 residues. Trimming took 5 bases from V and 3 from J, leaving 12 bases between them. Here the CDR3 reads CASSPGYETDTQYF. For the CDR3, the DNA is TGTGCCAGCAGTCCGGGGTATGAAACAGATACGCAGTATTTT.

In the case of this clonotype: At one end the junction does not follow the germline gene, possibly because of a read error. V is TRBV4-3 and J is TRBJ2-1, with 10 bases aligning to TRBD2. The CDR3 loop spans 14 amino acids. The germline gives CDR1 LGHNA, CDR2 YSLEER. This CDR3 is CTSSLGLARNEQFF. The CDR3 DNA is TGCACCAGCAGTCTGGGACTAGCGAGAAATGAGCAGTTCTTC.

Concerning this clonotype itself: Without the conserved terminal phenylalanine or tryptophan, this CDR3 likely stems from a read error. The chain is built from TRBV5-4 and TRBJ2-7; D ambiguous. Germline lookup yields CDR1 SGHNT and CDR2 YYREEE (reference sequence). Deletions cut 1 base from V and 5 bases from J, with 10 bases between. This CDR3 contains 13 residues. Here the CDR3 reads CASSLRQRNEQYY. The CDR3 nucleotides are TGTGCCAGCAGCTTGAGGCAGCGCAACGAGCAGTACTAC.

As to this clonotype: At one end the junction does not follow the germline gene, possibly because of a read error. The rearrangement links TRBV11-2 to TRBJ2-2, with 7 bases aligning to TRBD1. Germline V gene data show CDR1 as SGHAT and CDR2 as FQNNGV. The CDR3 consists of 13 residues. The CDR3 loop is CASSLEGTGEQFF. The CDR3 DNA follows: TGCGCCAGCAGCTTAGAAGGCACAGGGGAGCAGTTTTTT.

The chain recombines TRBV12-3 or TRBV12-4 with TRBJ1-1; no reliable D call. With 2 bases removed from V and 12 bases from J, the gap between germline ends came to 22 bases. The CDR3 consists of 15 residues. This CDR3 is CASSLTTTKGTQSFF. CDR3 DNA: TGTGCCAGCAGTTTAACTACGACAAAGGGCACTCAATCTTTCTTT.

On this clonotype itself: A clone one base away is much larger, so this may be a read error. This chain links TRBV6-6 with TRBJ2-7; tentative D call: TRBD1 (6 bases). The CDR3 contains 13 residues. Germline V gene data show CDR1 as MNHNY and CDR2 as SVGAGI (reference sequence). The V gene lost 6 bases and the J gene lost 6 bases, with 15 bases spanning the gap. The CDR3 region is CASRAQGTIEQYF. CDR3 DNA: TGTGCCAGCAGGGCACAGGGTACCATCGAGCAGTACTTC.

With respect to this clonotype: At one boundary the junction diverges from the germline segment, which might be a read error. The chain links TRBV28 to TRBJ2-4; D might be TRBD1 or TRBD2, each matching 7 bases. CDR3 length: 13 residues. Germline CDR1 MDHEN, CDR2 SYDVKM. This CDR3 reads CTSGDRAKNIQYF. As DNA, the CDR3 is TGTACCAGCGGGGACAGAGCCAAAAACATTCAGTACTTC.

This clonotype came up once. The rearrangement uses TRBV11-1 and TRBJ2-1; 8 bases align to TRBD2. Germline CDR1 reads SGHAT; CDR2 reads FQDESV (reference sequence). This CDR3 contains 18 residues. Unmatched junction bases numbered 11, after V lost 2 bases and J lost 2 bases. The CDR3 DNA follows: TGTGCCAGCAGCTTACCCCGGACGGGGGGGGCTCCCTACAATGAGCAGTTCTTC. It translates to CASSLPRTGGAPYNEQFF.